The 25 T cell receptor beta chains in this list originate from one sample, sequenced in a study of T cell responses to AZD1222 COVID-19 vaccine. Sequenced by immunoSEQ multiplex PCR; TCRdb stores in-frame clones only, minus some. Here the sample spans around 100,000 clones, about nine tenths being singletons. Material: peripheral blood, obtained on day 0 of AZD1222 vaccination. These receptors were taken from an adult in good health.

This sequence joins TRBV2 and TRBJ1-5, with TRBD1 matching 9 bases. This CDR3 region has 13 residues. Losses at the gene ends were 10 bases for V and 2 bases for J; bases not matched to a gene: 3. CDR1 is SNHLY and CDR2 is FYNNEI in the germline V gene. CDR3 amino acids: CATRDRGNQPQHF. CDR3 sequence (DNA): TGTGCCACCCGGGACAGGGGCAATCAGCCCCAGCATTTT.

The chain joins TRBV2 to TRBJ2-3; 11 nucleotides agree with TRBD1. CDR1 and CDR2 from the germline V gene are SNHLY and FYNNEI. The CDR3 sequence is 14 residues long. V was clipped by 7 bases and J by 3 bases; unmatched bases: 3. The CDR3 sequence is CASNRDRGTDTQYF. As DNA, the CDR3 is TGTGCCAGCAATAGGGACAGGGGGACAGATACGCAGTATTTT.

This sequence joins TRBV6-5 and TRBJ1-1, with TRBD1 as a possible D gene (5 bases). V dropped 4 bases and J dropped 7 bases, with 10 bases sitting between them. CDR3 length equals 12 residues. Germline V gene lookup returns CDR1 MNHEY and CDR2 SVGAGI. CDR3 nucleotides: TGTGCCAGCAGTTGGGGACCTGGTGAAGCTTTCTTT. Amino acids: CASSWGPGEAFF.

V usage is TRBV28 and J usage is TRBJ2-2, with D tentatively TRBD1 or TRBD2 (5 bases each). This CDR3 is built from 15 residues. Trimming pared 4 bases from V and 7 bases from J, leaving 16 bases between. Germline CDR1 MDHEN, CDR2 SYDVKM. DNA for the CDR3: TGTGCCAGCAGTTCAGTGAGGGACGGACGCGGGGAGCTGTTTTTT. Translating it yields CASSSVRDGRGELFF. The whole variable domain, filled in from reference TRBV28 and TRBJ2-2, reads DVKVTQSSRYLVKRTGEKVFLECVQDMDHENMFWYRQDPGLGLRLIYFSYDVKMKEKGDIPEGYSVSREKKERFSLILESASTNQTSMYLCASSSVRDGRGELFFGEGSRLTVL.

The gene calls are TRBV3-1 (or the pseudogene TRBV3-2) and TRBJ2-5; weak D call: TRBD1 (5 bases). Germline CDR1 is LGHDT and CDR2 is YNNKEL (reference sequence). The CDR3 is 13 amino acids. Trimming stripped 3 bases from V and 5 bases from J, with 10 bases between. CDR3 DNA sequence: TGTGCCAGCAGCCAGGGGCCTATGGAGACCCAGTACTTC. This gives the protein CASSQGPMETQYF.

This clone was picked up one time. The V gene is TRBV29-1, the J gene TRBJ1-2, with TRBD1 identical over 9 bases. The germline gives CDR1 SQVTM, CDR2 ANQGSEA. Losses at the gene ends were 2 bases for V and 4 bases for J; bases not matched to a gene: 11. The CDR3 consists of 16 residues. The CDR3 DNA follows: TGCAGCGTTGAATTAGGGACAGGGTTGATGAGCTATGGCTACACCTTC. Protein product: CSVELGTGLMSYGYTF. Full variable domain (outside the CDR3, taken from reference TRBV29-1 and TRBJ1-2): SAVISQKPSRDICQRGTSLTIQCQVDSQVTMMFWYRQQPGQSLTLIATANQGSEATYESGFVIDKFPISRPNLTFSTLTVSNMSPEDSSIYLCSVELGTGLMSYGYTFGSGTRLTVV.

The chain employs TRBV3-1 (or the pseudogene TRBV3-2) and TRBJ2-3; no definite D call. Germline V lookup: CDR1 LGHDT, CDR2 YNNKEL (reference sequence). Between the trimmed V and J ends, which lost 0 bases and 6 bases, there was a span of 13 bases. The length of the CDR3 is 15 residues. CDR3 bases: TGTGCCAGCAGCCAAGATAGGGTGTTGCAGGATACGCAGTATTTT. Translation gives CASSQDRVLQDTQYF.

The V gene is TRBV7-8, the J gene TRBJ1-2; maybe TRBD1 (5 bases). In germline, CDR1 is SGHVS, CDR2 FQNEAQ. Trimming shortened V by 0 bases and J by 9 bases, and 11 bases separated the two germline ends. CDR3 length: 13 residues. CDR3 DNA sequence: TGTGCCAGCAGCTTAGCGTATCCAGGGAGCTACACCTTC. This translates into CASSLAYPGSYTF. The full variable domain, rest sourced from reference TRBV7-8 and TRBJ1-2, is GAGVSQSPRYKVAKRGQDVALRCDPISGHVSLFWYQQALGQGPEFLTYFQNEAQLDKSGLPSDRFFAERPEGSVSTLKIQRTQQEDSAVYLCASSLAYPGSYTFGSGTRLTVV.

The chain is built from TRBV6-5 and TRBJ2-2, with D possibly TRBD2 on 5 matching bases. The CDR3 has 14 amino acids. Per germline, CDR1 MNHEY and CDR2 SVGAGI. V was pared by 4 bases and J by 1 base, with 7 bases between. The CDR3 DNA reads as TGTGCCAGCAGTTCCCGGGGGAACACCGGGGAGCTGTTTTTT. This codes for CASSSRGNTGELFF.

This clone was recorded only once. The chain couples TRBV7-9 to TRBJ2-2; D gene unclear. Germline V lookup: CDR1 SEHNR, CDR2 FQNEAQ (reference sequence). The CDR3 sequence is 13 residues long. V was cut by 5 bases and J by 5 bases, with 9 bases left in between. The CDR3 DNA is TGTGCCAGCAGCCCGATCCGGACCGGGGAGCTGTTTTTT. This sequence encodes CASSPIRTGELFF.

The chain joins TRBV6-5 to TRBJ2-2; 10 bases align to TRBD1. CDR1 is MNHEY and CDR2 is SVGAGI in the germline V gene. V trimming: 5 bases; J trimming: 5 bases; junction bases outside the gene matches: 5. The CDR3 runs 15 residues. The CDR3 region has the DNA TGTGCCAGCAGTCGACAGGGGGCGGAGACCGGGGAGCTGTTTTTT. It translates to CASSRQGAETGELFF.

The V call is TRBV7-3, the J call TRBJ1-1, with D tentatively TRBD1 (5 bases). Germline CDR1 SGHTA, CDR2 FQGTGA. Trimming left V 2 bases short and J 6 bases short, with 10 bases between. The CDR3 covers 13 residues. In DNA, the CDR3 is TGTGCCAGCAGCTTATCCAGGGAGGCTGAAGCTTTCTTT. This gives the protein CASSLSREAEAFF.

The V and J genes are TRBV14 and TRBJ1-2; D uncertain. The CDR3 contains 13 residues. Germline CDR1 reads SGHDN; CDR2 reads FVKESK. Trimming shortened V by 1 base and J by 3 bases, and 6 bases separated the two germline ends. CDR3: CASSQVRHYGYTF. CDR3 nucleotides: TGTGCCAGCAGCCAAGTCCGGCACTATGGCTACACCTTC.

This chain uses TRBV5-1 with TRBJ2-5; D may be TRBD1 or TRBD2 (5 bases each). From germline, CDR1 is SGHRS and CDR2 YFSETQ. Trimming cost V 3 bases and J 2 bases, with 11 bases left between them. The CDR3 runs to 14 residues. CDR3 in DNA: TGCGCCAGCAGCTCAAACGGGGCACAAGAGACCCAGTACTTC. It yields the protein CASSSNGAQETQYF.

The chain has TRBV5-5 and TRBJ2-7; D not certain. The CDR3 length is 18 residues. Germline CDR1 is SGHKS and CDR2 is YYEKEE (reference sequence). Trimming removed 0 bases at V and 2 bases at J, with 21 bases between. The chain's CDR3 is CASSLGYYQATHPYEQYF. Written as DNA, the CDR3 is TGTGCCAGCAGCTTGGGTTACTATCAGGCGACGCACCCCTACGAGCAGTACTTC.

The rearrangement uses TRBV9 and TRBJ2-1; 8 bases line up with TRBD2. CDR1 and CDR2 from the germline V gene are SGDLS and YYNGEE. J lost 5 bases, V lost 0 bases, and 10 bases had no gene match. The CDR3 consists of 17 residues. The CDR3 is CASSVALASGLNNEQFF. CDR3 sequence (DNA): TGTGCCAGCAGCGTAGCTCTCGCTAGCGGGCTTAACAATGAGCAGTTCTTC.

The genes are TRBV10-3 and TRBJ1-5, with D unclear. Germline assignment: CDR1 ENHRY and CDR2 SYGVKD. Trimming took off 10 bases at V and 3 bases at J, with 13 bases between the two ends. CDR3 size: 13 residues. In nucleotides, the CDR3 is TGTGCCACCATTAATGAGGTCAATCAGCCCCAGCATTTT. As protein: CATINEVNQPQHF.

This clone was recorded once. The chain carries TRBV19 and TRBJ1-2, with 7 bases fitting TRBD1. The V and J ends lost 7 bases and 3 bases, in that order; junction bases with no gene match: 5. This CDR3 region has 13 residues. Germline CDR1 is LNHDA and CDR2 is SQIVND (reference sequence). As DNA, the CDR3 is TGTGCCAGTAAGTCTACAGGGGACTATGGCTACACCTTC. This sequence encodes CASKSTGDYGYTF.

The rearrangement links TRBV5-5 to TRBJ1-4; the match to TRBD1 covers 7 bases. V dropped 5 bases and J dropped 7; count of bases not matched to a gene: 8. Germline CDR1 reads SGHKS; CDR2 reads YYEKEE (reference sequence). The CDR3 has 14 amino acids. CDR3 amino acids: CASSNPQGLEKLFF. The CDR3 nucleotides are TGTGCCAGCAGTAACCCACAGGGGCTTGAAAAACTGTTTTTT. The full variable domain, with the rest looked up from reference TRBV5-5 and TRBJ1-4, is DAGVTQSPTHLIKTRGQQVTLRCSPISGHKSVSWYQQVLGQGPQFIFQYYEKEERGRGNFPDRFSARQFPNYSSELNVNALLLGDSALYLCASSNPQGLEKLFFGSGTQLSVL.

The chain employs TRBV27 and TRBJ1-1; D possibly corresponds to TRBD1 (5 bases). CDR1 and CDR2 (germline): MNHEY, SMNVEV (reference sequence). The CDR3 spans 15 residues. V was clipped by 4 bases and J by 8 bases, with 20 bases between them. For the CDR3, the DNA is TGTGCCAGCAGTTCCCTGCCCCTCCGGGACCGGGAAGCTTTCTTT. This codes for CASSSLPLRDREAFF.

This clone was observed a single time. The chain links TRBV28 to TRBJ2-7; D is uncertain. CDR1 and CDR2 (germline): MDHEN, SYDVKM. V shed 6 bases and J shed 1 base, with 10 bases lying between them. The CDR3 consists of 13 residues. The CDR3: CASSVRPSYEQYF. CDR3 in DNA: TGTGCCAGCAGCGTCCGGCCGTCCTACGAGCAGTACTTC.

This sequence joins TRBV7-2 and TRBJ2-1, with TRBD2 identical over 8 bases. CDR3 length: 18 amino acids. The ends lost 2 bases at V and 1 base at J; junction bases unmatched: 10. From germline, CDR1 is SGHTA and CDR2 FQGNSA. CDR3 DNA: TGTGCCAGCAGCTTAATGACGGGGGGGCAAGGTTCCTACAATGAGCAGTTCTTC. Its protein product is CASSLMTGGQGSYNEQFF.

The chain combines TRBV10-3 with TRBJ1-1; D is possibly TRBD1 (5 bases). Germline V lookup: CDR1 ENHRY, CDR2 SYGVKD. This CDR3 spans 13 amino acids. The V and J ends lost 8 bases and 5 bases respectively, with 15 bases between them. CDR3 protein: CAIGSGTGTEAFF. The CDR3 coding sequence is TGTGCCATCGGTTCAGGGACGGGGACTGAAGCTTTCTTT.

The chain employs TRBV27 and TRBJ2-5; 8 nucleotides agree with TRBD1. This CDR3 is built from 15 residues. Looked up from germline, CDR1 is MNHEY and CDR2 is SMNVEV (reference sequence). The ends lost 6 bases at V and 5 bases at J; junction bases unmatched: 11. The CDR3 bases are TGTGCCAGCAGGGGGCAGGGGGCTCGGCGGGAGACCCAGTACTTC. This encodes CASRGQGARRETQYF.

The rearrangement links TRBV11-2 to TRBJ2-7; D could derive from TRBD1 or TRBD2 (5 bases each). Trimming shortened V by 2 bases and J by 0 bases, and 14 bases separated the two germline ends. Per germline, CDR1 SGHAT and CDR2 FQNNGV. CDR3 size: 16 residues. CDR3 DNA: TGTGCCAGCAGCTTATTTGGGGACGGCCGCTCCTACGAGCAGTACTTC. Its translation: CASSLFGDGRSYEQYF. The complete variable domain, with remaining parts taken from reference TRBV11-2 and TRBJ2-7, reads EAGVAQSPRYKIIEKRQSVAFWCNPISGHATLYWYQQILGQGPKLLIQFQNNGVVDDSQLPKDRFSAERLKGVDSTLKIQPAKLEDSAVYLCASSLFGDGRSYEQYFGPGTRLTVT.